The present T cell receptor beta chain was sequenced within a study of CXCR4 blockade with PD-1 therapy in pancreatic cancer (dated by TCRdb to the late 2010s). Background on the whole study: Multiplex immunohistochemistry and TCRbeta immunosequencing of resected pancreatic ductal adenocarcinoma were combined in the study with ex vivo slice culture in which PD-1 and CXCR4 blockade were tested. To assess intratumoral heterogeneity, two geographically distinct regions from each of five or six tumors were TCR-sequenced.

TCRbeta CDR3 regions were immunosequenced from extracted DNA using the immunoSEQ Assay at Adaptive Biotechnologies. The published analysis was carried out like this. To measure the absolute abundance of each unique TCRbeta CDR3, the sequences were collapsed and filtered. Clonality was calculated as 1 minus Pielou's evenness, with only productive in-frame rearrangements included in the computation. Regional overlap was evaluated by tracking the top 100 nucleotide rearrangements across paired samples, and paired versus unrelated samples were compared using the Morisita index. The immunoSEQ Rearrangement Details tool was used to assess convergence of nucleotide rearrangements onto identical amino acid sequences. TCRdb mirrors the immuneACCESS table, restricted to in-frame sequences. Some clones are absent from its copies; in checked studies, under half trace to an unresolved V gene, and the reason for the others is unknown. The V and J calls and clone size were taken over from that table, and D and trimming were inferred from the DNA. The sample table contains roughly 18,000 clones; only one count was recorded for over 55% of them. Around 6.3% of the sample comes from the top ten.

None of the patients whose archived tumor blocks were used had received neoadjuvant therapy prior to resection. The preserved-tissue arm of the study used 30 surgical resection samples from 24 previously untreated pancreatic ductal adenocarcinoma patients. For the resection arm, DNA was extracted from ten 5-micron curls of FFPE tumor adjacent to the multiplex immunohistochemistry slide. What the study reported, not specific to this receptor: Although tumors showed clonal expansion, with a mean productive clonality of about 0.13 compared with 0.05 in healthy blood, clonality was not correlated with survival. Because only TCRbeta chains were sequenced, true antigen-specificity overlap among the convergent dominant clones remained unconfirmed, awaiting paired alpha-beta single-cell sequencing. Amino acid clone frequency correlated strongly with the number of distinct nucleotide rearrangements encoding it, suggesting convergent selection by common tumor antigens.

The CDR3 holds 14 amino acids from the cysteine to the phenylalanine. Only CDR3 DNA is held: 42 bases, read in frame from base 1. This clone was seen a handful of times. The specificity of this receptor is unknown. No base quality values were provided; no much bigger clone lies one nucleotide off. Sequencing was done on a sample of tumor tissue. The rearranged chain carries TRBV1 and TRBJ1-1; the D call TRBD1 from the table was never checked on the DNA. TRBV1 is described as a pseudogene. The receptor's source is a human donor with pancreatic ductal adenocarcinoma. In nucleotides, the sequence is TGCGCCAGCAGCCAAGAGGAAGGGGCCGGTGAAGCTTTCTTT. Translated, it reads CASSQEEGAGEAFF.